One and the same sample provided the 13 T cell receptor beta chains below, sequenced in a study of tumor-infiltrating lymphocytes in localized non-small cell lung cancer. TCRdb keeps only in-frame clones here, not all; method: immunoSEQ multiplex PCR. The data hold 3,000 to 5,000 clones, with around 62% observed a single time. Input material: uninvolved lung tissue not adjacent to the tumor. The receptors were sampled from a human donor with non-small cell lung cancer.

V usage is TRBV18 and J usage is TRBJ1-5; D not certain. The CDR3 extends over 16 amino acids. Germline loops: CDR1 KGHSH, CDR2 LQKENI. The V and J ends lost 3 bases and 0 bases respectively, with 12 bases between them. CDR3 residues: CASSPGRTHSNQPQHF. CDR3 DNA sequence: TGTGCCAGCTCACCCGGACGCACCCATAGCAATCAGCCCCAGCATTTT. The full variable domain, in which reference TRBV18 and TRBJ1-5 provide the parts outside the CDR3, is NAGVMQNPRHLVRRRGQEARLRCSPMKGHSHVYWYRQLPEEGLKFMVYLQKENIIDESGMPKERFSAEFPKEGPSILRIQQVVRGDSAAYFCASSPGRTHSNQPQHFGDGTRLSIL.

The CDR3 sequence is CASSLTPGGGYEQYF. CDR3 DNA: TGTGCCAGCAGCCTAACTCCCGGGGGTGGCTACGAGCAGTACTTC. The rearrangement joins TRBV9 to TRBJ2-7, with a possible D match to TRBD2 (6 bases). Trimming shortened V by 4 bases and J by 3 bases, and 17 bases separated the two germline ends. Per the germline V gene, CDR1 is SGDLS and CDR2 is YYNGEE. The CDR3 has 15 amino acids.

CDR3 protein: CASREQGAMPQHF. The CDR3 DNA sequence: TGTGCCAGCAGGGAACAGGGGGCTATGCCCCAGCATTTT. The rearrangement uses TRBV2 and TRBJ1-5; 9 bases are a match to TRBD1. The CDR3 consists of 13 residues. Germline assignment: CDR1 SNHLY and CDR2 FYNNEI. V was pared by 6 bases and J by 9 bases, with 6 bases of the junction left unmatched. Full variable domain (missing parts from reference TRBV2 and TRBJ1-5): EPEVTQTPSHQVTQMGQEVILRCVPISNHLYFYWYRQILGQKVEFLVSFYNNEISEKSEIFDDQFSVERPDGSNFTLKIRSTKLEDSAMYFCASREQGAMPQHFGDGTRLSIL.

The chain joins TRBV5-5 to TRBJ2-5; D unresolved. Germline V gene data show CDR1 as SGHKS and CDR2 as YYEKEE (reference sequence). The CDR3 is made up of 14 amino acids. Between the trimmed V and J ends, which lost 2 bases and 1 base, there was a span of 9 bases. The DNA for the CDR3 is TGTGCCAGCAGCTTAAGACCGTCCCAAGAGACCCAGTACTTC. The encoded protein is CASSLRPSQETQYF.

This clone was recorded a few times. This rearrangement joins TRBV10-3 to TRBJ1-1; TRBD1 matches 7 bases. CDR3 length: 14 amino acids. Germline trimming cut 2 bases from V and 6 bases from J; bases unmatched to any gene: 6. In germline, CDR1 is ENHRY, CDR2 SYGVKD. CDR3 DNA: TGTGCCATCAGTGAGGCCGACAGGGACCCTGAAGCTTTCTTT. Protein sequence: CAISEADRDPEAFF.

CDR3 sequence reads: CASSGTRGLSTEAFF. The CDR3 nucleotides are TGTGCCAGCAGTGGTACCAGGGGTTTGAGCACTGAAGCTTTCTTT. J is TRBJ1-1 and V is TRBV28, with a weak D call TRBD1 (6 bases). Germline-derived CDR1 and CDR2 are MDHEN and SYDVKM. This CDR3 comprises 15 residues. Trimming removed 5 bases at V and 4 bases at J, with 17 bases between.

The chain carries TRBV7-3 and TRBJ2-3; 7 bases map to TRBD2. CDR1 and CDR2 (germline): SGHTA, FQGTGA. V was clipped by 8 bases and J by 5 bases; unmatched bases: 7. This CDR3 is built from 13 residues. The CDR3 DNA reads TGTGCCAGCCGGGAAGGCGGGGGAGATACGCAGTATTTT. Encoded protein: CASREGGGDTQYF.

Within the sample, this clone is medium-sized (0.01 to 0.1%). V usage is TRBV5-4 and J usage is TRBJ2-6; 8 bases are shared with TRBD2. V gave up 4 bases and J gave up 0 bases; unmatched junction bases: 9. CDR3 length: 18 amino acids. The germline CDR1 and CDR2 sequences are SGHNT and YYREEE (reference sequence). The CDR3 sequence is CASSPPLAAASGANVLTF. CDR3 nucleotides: TGTGCCAGCAGCCCGCCACTAGCGGCCGCCTCTGGGGCCAACGTCCTGACTTTC. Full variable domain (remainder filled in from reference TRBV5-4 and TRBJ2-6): ETGVTQSPTHLIKTRGQQVTLRCSSQSGHNTVSWYQQALGQGPQFIFQYYREEENGRGNFPPRFSGLQFPNYSSELNVNALELDDSALYLCASSPPLAAASGANVLTFGAGSRLTVL.

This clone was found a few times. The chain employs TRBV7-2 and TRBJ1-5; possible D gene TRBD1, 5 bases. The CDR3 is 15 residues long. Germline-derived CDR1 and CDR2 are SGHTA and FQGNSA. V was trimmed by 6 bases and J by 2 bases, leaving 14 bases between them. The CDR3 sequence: CASSDIPGRNQPQHF. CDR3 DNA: TGTGCCAGCAGTGACATACCAGGGCGCAATCAGCCCCAGCATTTT.

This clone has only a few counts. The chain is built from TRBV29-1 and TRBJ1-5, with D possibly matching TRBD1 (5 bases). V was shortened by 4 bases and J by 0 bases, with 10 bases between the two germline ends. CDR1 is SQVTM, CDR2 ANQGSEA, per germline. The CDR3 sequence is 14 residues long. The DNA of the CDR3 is TGCAGCGTTGTAGAGGGGAATAGCAATCAGCCCCAGCATTTT. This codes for CSVVEGNSNQPQHF.

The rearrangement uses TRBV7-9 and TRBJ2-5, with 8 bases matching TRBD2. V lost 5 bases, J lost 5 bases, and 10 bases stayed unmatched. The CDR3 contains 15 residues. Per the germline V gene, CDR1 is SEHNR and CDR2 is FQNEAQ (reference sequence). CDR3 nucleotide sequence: TGTGCCAGCAGCGGTCGGGGGGGGCTGGGGGAGACCCAGTACTTC. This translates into CASSGRGGLGETQYF.

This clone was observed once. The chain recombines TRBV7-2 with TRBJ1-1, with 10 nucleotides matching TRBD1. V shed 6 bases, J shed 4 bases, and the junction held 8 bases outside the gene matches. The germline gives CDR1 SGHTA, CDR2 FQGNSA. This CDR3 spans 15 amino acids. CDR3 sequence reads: CASSHSGTGATEAFF. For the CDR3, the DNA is TGTGCCAGCAGTCACAGTGGGACAGGGGCCACTGAAGCTTTCTTT.

The CDR3 nucleotides read TGTGCCAGCAGAGAGACTTCGGGGAACACCGGGGAGCTGTTTTTT. Translating gives CASRETSGNTGELFF. The chain recombines TRBV28 with TRBJ2-2, with D hard to call. CDR3 length: 15 amino acids. V gave up 6 bases and J gave up 1 base, with 12 bases separating them. CDR1 and CDR2 (germline): MDHEN, SYDVKM.